Below, 8 T cell receptor beta chains from the same sample are listed, as sequenced in a study of technical replicates of blood from several donors. Measured with immunoSEQ multiplex PCR; TCRdb has only the in-frame clones, and not every one. The sample lists about 82,000 clones; over 95% were seen once. The material sequenced was T cells isolated from PBMCs. Receptor source: a human donor in good health.

CDR3 DNA: TGTGCCAGTACTAGCGGGTACCCCTCCTACAATGAGCAGTTCTTC. Residues: CASTSGYPSYNEQFF. This sequence joins TRBV9 and TRBJ2-1; 9 nucleotides agree with TRBD2. The ends lost 8 bases at V and 0 bases at J; junction bases unmatched: 6. CDR3 size: 15 residues. The V gene's germline CDR1 is SGDLS and CDR2 YYNGEE. Complete variable domain (other parts from reference TRBV9 and TRBJ2-1): DSGVTQTPKHLITATGQRVTLRCSPRSGDLSVYWYQQSLDQGLQFLIQYYNGEERAKGNILERFSAQQFPDLHSELNLSSLELGDSALYFCASTSGYPSYNEQFFGPGTRLTVL.

The V call is TRBV30, the J call TRBJ2-5; no reliable D call. V shed 5 bases and J shed 5 bases, with 18 bases lying between them. This CDR3 region has 14 residues. Germline CDR1 is GTSNPN and CDR2 is SVGIG (reference sequence). DNA for the CDR3: TGTGCCTGGGCCCAAAGGCGGAGTATCGAGACCCAGTACTTC. Its translation: CAWAQRRSIETQYF.

This chain connects TRBV7-3 to TRBJ2-5, with TRBD1 identical over 7 bases. Trimming cost V 5 bases and J 13 bases; bases outside gene matches: 13. CDR1 and CDR2 (germline): SGHTA, FQGTGA. This CDR3 has 13 residues. The CDR3 DNA is TGTGCCAGCAGCCGGGAACAGGGGACCGAGTGGTACTTC. Encoded protein: CASSREQGTEWYF.

The J gene is TRBJ1-5, the V gene TRBV4-1, with unresolved D. The CDR3 contains 16 residues. Germline V gene lookup returns CDR1 MGHRA and CDR2 YSYEKL. V lost 3 bases to trimming and J lost 0 bases, with 12 bases between them. The CDR3 loop is CASSHTVSYSNQPQHF. In DNA, the CDR3 is TGCGCCAGCAGCCATACAGTGAGTTATAGCAATCAGCCCCAGCATTTT.

The gene calls are TRBV10-1 and TRBJ2-1; 14 bases map to TRBD2. This CDR3 contains 19 residues. The V gene's germline CDR1 is WNHNN and CDR2 SYGVQD (reference sequence). Germline trimming cut 7 bases from V and 1 base from J; bases unmatched to any gene: 12. CDR3 sequence (DNA): TGCGCCAGCAACTTCCCGGGACTAGCGGGAGATCGGTCCTACAATGAGCAGTTCTTC. This encodes CASNFPGLAGDRSYNEQFF.

The CDR3 sequence: CASGAPIAGVDTQYF. The CDR3 nucleotides read TGTGCTAGTGGTGCCCCCATAGCGGGAGTAGATACGCAGTATTTT. This chain links TRBV12-5 with TRBJ2-3; 9 bases align to TRBD2. The CDR3 loop spans 15 amino acids. V was clipped by 5 bases and J by 5 bases; unmatched bases: 8. Germline V gives CDR1 LGHNT, CDR2 FRNRAP.

V usage is TRBV6-6 and J usage is TRBJ2-7, with a possible D match to TRBD2 (5 bases). The CDR3 has 13 amino acids. Trimming removed 4 bases from V and 3 bases from J, with 10 bases in between. Germline CDR1 is MNHNY and CDR2 is SVGAGI (reference sequence). CDR3 residues: CASSFSRDYEQYF. CDR3 nucleotide sequence: TGTGCCAGCAGTTTCAGCCGGGACTACGAGCAGTACTTC.

The chain recombines TRBV11-3 with TRBJ1-2, with a tentative D call TRBD1 (5 bases). The germline V gene has CDR1 SGHNT and CDR2 YENEEA. Trimming shortened V by 1 base and J by 1 base, and 7 bases separated the two germline ends. The CDR3 totals 14 residues. CDR3: CASSLVGDNYGYTF. DNA of the CDR3: TGTGCCAGCAGCTTAGTAGGGGATAACTATGGCTACACCTTC. The complete variable domain, with remaining parts taken from reference TRBV11-3 and TRBJ1-2, reads EAGVVQSPRYKIIEKKQPVAFWCNPISGHNTLYWYLQNLGQGPELLIRYENEEAVDDSQLPKDRFSAERLKGVDSTLKIQPAELGDSAVYLCASSLVGDNYGYTFGSGTRLTVV.